Each of the 3 T cell receptor beta chains below was sequenced from the same sample in a study of blood T cell repertoires in COVID-19. Generated by immunoSEQ multiplex PCR, the TCRdb table keeps only in-frame clones and is missing some. The table lists some 190,000 clones, 84% of them singletons. The sample comprised PBMCs or T cells enriched from blood (not recorded which). Every receptor here comes from a woman aged 25 to 39 who had recovered from COVID-19.

The chain is built from TRBV10-3 and TRBJ1-1; 7 bases are shared with TRBD1. There are 14 residues in the CDR3. The germline CDR1 and CDR2 sequences are ENHRY and SYGVKD. After removal of 11 bases from V and 2 bases from J, the junction contained 11 bases not matched to a gene. CDR3 residues: CAARQGRFNTEAFF. The CDR3 DNA follows: TGTGCCGCGCGACAGGGTCGGTTTAACACTGAAGCTTTCTTT.

V gene TRBV2 combines with J gene TRBJ1-6; D may be TRBD1 (5 bases). V was shortened by 6 bases and J by 9 bases, with 21 bases between the two germline ends. Germline CDR1 reads SNHLY; CDR2 reads FYNNEI. The CDR3 is 16 residues long. The CDR3 reads CASSANAGFPGSPLHF. The CDR3 nucleotides read TGTGCCAGCAGCGCCAATGCAGGGTTTCCGGGTTCACCCCTCCACTTT.

The V and J genes are TRBV15 and TRBJ1-1; D not resolved. The CDR3 length is 17 residues. V gave up 5 bases and J gave up 2 bases, with 21 bases separating them. The germline gives CDR1 LNHNV, CDR2 YYDKDF (reference sequence). DNA of the CDR3: TGTGCCACCAGCCCCAGTTGGTTCGGCGGAGGCAACACTGAAGCTTTCTTT. It codes for CATSPSWFGGGNTEAFF.